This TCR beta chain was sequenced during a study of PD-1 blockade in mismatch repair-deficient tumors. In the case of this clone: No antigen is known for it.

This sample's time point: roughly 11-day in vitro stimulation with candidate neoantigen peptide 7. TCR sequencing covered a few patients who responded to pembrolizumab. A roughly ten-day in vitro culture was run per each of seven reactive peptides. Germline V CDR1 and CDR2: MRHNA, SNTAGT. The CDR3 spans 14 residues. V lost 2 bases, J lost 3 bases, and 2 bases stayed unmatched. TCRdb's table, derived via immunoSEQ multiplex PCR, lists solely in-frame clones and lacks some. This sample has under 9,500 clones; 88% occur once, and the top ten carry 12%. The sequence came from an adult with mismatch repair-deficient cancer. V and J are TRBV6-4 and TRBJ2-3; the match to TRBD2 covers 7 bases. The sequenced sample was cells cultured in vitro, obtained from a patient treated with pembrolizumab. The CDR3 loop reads CASSDGRETDTQYF. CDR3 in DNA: TGTGCCAGCAGTGACGGGCGGGAGACAGATACGCAGTATTTT.